This entry lists 2 T cell receptor beta chains sequenced from one sample in a study of T-cell reconstitution after alpha-beta-depleted transplantation in children. The TCRbeta library incorporated unique molecular identifiers. Via MiXCR, TCRdb re-called the PCR reads, giving one row per CDR3 protein. Among roughly 100,000 distinct CDR3 sequences, roughly 7.6% were seen once, and the ten largest hold less than 20%. Here the sequenced sample was PBMCs, taken before TCRalphabeta/CD19-depleted stem cell transplant. The receptors were sampled from a boy aged 2-15 years with acute lymphoblastic leukemia, due to receive a stem cell transplant.

This clonotype has a count of ten or more. CDR3 sequence: CSAPTSGGAFDSEQFF. CDR3 nucleotide sequence: TGCAGTGCCCCGACTAGCGGGGGGGCCTTCGACAGTGAGCAGTTCTTC. V is TRBV20-1 and J is TRBJ2-1; 14 bases map to TRBD2. The CDR3 covers 16 residues. Looked up from germline, CDR1 is DFQATT and CDR2 is SNEGSKA (reference sequence). The junction had 13 bases not matched to a gene; V was cut back by 6 bases and J by 9 bases.

This clonotype was observed many times. The chain employs TRBV12-3 or TRBV12-4 and TRBJ2-5; 10 bases are shared with TRBD2. V trimming: 3 bases; J trimming: 5 bases; junction bases outside the gene matches: 6. The length of the CDR3 is 15 residues. The CDR3 spells CASSFRLAGAETQYF. CDR3 nucleotide sequence: TGTGCCAGCAGTTTCCGGCTAGCGGGGGCTGAGACCCAGTACTTC.